This TCR beta chain was documented in a study of regulatory T cells in long-lasting Graves disease. Deletions cut 1 base from V and 6 bases from J, with 25 bases between. The CDR3 contains 18 residues. The germline gives CDR1 LGHNA, CDR2 YNFKEQ. Only a few counts were recorded for this clonotype. Antigen specificity is unknown. The authors built TCR beta libraries using iRepertoire HTBI primers and Arm-PCR of CDR3 regions. Via MiXCR, TCRdb re-called the multiplex PCR reads, giving one row per CDR3 protein. The sample includes about 530,000 distinct CDR3 sequences, roughly 15% seen only once; the top ten take around 25%. Findings of the study overall: Persistent-disease Graves' patients showed less TCR diversity than new cases.

Time point given: newly diagnosed GD, antithyroid drugs for less than 3 months. Construction of the TCR library relied on RNA isolated from PBMCs. This sample was also put to use in a study of T cells in Graves' hyperthyroidism and ophthalmopathy. That paper adds: No ophthalmopathy progression within 18 months constituted stable Graves' hyperthyroidism. Primed by the HTBI set, a first-round RT-PCR was run on the TCR CDR3.

The sequencing here drew on peripheral blood mononuclear cells (PBMCs), taken at new diagnosis, from a patient treated with antithyroid drugs. The receptor was isolated from a woman aged 35-60 years with Graves disease. The chain couples TRBV4-2 to TRBJ2-7, with D possibly being TRBD1 (6 bases). CDR3 protein: CASSQARVLDRLASEQYF. The CDR3 DNA follows: TGTGCCAGCAGCCAAGCTCGGGTATTGGACAGACTGGCTAGCGAGCAGTACTTC.